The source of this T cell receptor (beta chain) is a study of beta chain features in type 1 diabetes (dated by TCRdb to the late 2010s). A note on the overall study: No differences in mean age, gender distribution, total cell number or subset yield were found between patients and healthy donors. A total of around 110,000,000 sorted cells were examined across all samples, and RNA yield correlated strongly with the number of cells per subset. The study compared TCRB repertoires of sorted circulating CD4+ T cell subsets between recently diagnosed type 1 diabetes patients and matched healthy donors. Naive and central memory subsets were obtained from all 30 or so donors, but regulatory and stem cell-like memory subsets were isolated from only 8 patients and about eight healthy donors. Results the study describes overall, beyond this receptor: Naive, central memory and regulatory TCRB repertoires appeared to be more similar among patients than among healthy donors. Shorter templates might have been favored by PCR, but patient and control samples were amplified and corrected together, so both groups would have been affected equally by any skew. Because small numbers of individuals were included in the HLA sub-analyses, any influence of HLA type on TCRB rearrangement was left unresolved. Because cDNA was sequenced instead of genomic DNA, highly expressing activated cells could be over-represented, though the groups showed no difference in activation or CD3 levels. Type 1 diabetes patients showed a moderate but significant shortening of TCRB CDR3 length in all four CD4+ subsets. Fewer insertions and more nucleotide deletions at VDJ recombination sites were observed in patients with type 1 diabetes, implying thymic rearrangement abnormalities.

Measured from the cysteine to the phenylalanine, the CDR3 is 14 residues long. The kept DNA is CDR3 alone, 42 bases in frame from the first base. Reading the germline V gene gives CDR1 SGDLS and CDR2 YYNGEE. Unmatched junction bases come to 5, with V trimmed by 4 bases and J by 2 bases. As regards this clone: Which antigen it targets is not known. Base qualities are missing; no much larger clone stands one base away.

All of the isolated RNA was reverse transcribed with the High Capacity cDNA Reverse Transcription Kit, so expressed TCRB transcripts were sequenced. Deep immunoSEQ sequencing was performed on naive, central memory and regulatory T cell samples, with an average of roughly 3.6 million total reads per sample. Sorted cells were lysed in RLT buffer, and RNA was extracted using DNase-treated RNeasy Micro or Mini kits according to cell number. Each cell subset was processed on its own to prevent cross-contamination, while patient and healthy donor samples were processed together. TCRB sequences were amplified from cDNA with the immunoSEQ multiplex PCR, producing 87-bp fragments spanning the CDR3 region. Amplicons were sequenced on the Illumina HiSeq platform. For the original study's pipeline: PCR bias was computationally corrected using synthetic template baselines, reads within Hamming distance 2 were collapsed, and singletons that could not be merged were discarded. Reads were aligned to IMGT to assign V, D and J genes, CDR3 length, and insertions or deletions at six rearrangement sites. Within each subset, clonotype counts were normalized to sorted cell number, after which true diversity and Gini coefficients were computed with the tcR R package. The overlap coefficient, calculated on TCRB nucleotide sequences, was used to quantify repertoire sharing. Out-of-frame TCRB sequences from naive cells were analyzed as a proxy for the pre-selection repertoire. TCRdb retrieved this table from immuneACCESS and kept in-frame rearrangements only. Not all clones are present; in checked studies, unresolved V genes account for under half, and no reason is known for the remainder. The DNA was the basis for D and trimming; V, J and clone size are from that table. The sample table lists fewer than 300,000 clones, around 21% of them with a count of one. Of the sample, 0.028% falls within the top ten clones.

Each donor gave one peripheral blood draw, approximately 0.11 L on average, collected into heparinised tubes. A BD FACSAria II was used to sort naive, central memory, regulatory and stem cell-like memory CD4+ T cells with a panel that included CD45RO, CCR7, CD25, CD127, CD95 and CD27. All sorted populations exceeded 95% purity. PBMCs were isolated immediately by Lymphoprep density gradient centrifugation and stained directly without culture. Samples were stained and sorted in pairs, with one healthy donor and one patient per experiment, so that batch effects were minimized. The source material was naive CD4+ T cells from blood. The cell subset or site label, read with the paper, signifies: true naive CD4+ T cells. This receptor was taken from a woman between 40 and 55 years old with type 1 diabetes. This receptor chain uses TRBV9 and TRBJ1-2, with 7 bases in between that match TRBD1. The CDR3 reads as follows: CASSNEGGNYGYTF. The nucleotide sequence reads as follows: TGTGCCAGCAGCAATGAAGGGGGCAACTATGGCTACACCTTC.